Here is one T cell receptor beta chain with its context. Some clones are missing from TCRdb's copy, which holds only in-frame ones; the method was immunoSEQ multiplex PCR. The data contain approximately 66,000 clones, approximately 92% of them singletons. From germline, CDR1 is MNHEY and CDR2 SVGAGI. V lost 0 bases and J lost 3, with 12 bases in between. The CDR3 loop spans 15 amino acids. The entry originates in a study of T cell changes during pregnancy in multiple sclerosis. V gene TRBV6-5 combines with J gene TRBJ2-7, with D unresolved. Source: peripheral blood, taken in the third trimester of pregnancy. The clonotype was recovered from a female donor in good health, enrolled as a control in a pregnancy study. This CDR3 is CASSYSKFGSYEQYF. The CDR3 DNA follows: TGTGCCAGCAGTTACTCGAAATTCGGTAGCTACGAGCAGTACTTC.